Sequencing of this T cell receptor (beta chain) was carried out in a study of control samples from healthy donors and cancer patients. The protocol was immunoSEQ multiplex PCR, while the TCRdb copy is restricted to in-frame clones and leaves out a portion. The table shows more than 15,000 clones, with 88% occurring only once. The CDR3 consists of 16 residues. The germline gives CDR1 SGHVS, CDR2 FNYEAQ. Trimming took 3 bases from V and 1 from J, leaving 14 bases between them. The clonotype comes from a woman aged 60-70 years with head and neck cancer. Sequenced sample: PBMCs. This sequence joins TRBV7-6 and TRBJ2-3, with D perhaps matching TRBD2 (6 bases). The DNA of the CDR3 is TGTGCCAGCAGCTTCAAGCAGGAGGGAGGCACAGATACGCAGTATTTT. It codes for CASSFKQEGGTDTQYF. The variable domain in full, completed from reference TRBV7-6 and TRBJ2-3, reads GAGVSQSPRYKVTKRGQDVALRCDPISGHVSLYWYRQALGQGPEFLTYFNYEAQQDKSGLPNDRFSAERPEGSISTLTIQRTEQRDSAMYRCASSFKQEGGTDTQYFGPGTRLTVL.